This T cell receptor beta chain emerged from a study of T cell changes during pregnancy in multiple sclerosis. Using immunoSEQ multiplex PCR, the repertoire was profiled, and TCRdb retains in-frame clones only, with some absent. This sample has roughly 110,000 clones, with around 93% found just once. CDR1 and CDR2 from the germline V gene are SNHLY and FYNNEI. This CDR3 has 15 amino acids. V trimming: 8 bases; J trimming: 2 bases; junction bases outside the gene matches: 6. This specimen consisted of peripheral blood, obtained in the third trimester of pregnancy. This receptor was taken from a female donor in good health, enrolled as a control in a pregnancy study. The gene calls are TRBV2 and TRBJ2-3; 11 positions match TRBD1. The CDR3 spells CASLRDRGSTDTQYF. The CDR3 DNA sequence: TGTGCCAGCTTGAGGGACAGGGGGTCCACAGATACGCAGTATTTT.